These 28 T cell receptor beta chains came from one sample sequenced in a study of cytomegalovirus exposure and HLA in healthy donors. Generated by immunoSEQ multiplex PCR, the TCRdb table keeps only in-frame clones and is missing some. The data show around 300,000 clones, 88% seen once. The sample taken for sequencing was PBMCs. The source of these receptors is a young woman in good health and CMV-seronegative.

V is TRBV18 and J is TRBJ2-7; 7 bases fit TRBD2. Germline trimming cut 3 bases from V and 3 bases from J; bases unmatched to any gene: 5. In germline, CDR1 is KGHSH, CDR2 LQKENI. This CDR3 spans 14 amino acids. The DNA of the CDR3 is TGTGCCAGCTCACCCCCCGGGACTATCTACGAGCAGTACTTC. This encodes CASSPPGTIYEQYF.

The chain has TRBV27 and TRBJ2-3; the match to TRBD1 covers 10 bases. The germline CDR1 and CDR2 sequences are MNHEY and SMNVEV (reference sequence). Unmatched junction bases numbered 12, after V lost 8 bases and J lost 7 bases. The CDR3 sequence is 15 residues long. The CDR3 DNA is TGTGCCAGCGCAAGTCCGGGACAGGGGTCTTATACGCAGTATTTT. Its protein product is CASASPGQGSYTQYF.

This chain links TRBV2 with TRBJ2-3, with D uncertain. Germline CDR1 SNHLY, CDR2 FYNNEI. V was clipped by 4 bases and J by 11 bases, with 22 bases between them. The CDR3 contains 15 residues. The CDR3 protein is CASSGARPNSPGQYF. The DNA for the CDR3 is TGTGCCAGCAGTGGAGCACGACCAAACTCCCCAGGGCAGTATTTT.

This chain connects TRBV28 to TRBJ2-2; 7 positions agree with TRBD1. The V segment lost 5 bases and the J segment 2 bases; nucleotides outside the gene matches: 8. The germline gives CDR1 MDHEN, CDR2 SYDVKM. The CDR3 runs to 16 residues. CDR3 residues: CASSPRQGLNTGELFF. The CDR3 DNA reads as TGTGCCAGCAGTCCACGACAGGGTCTCAACACCGGGGAGCTGTTTTTT.

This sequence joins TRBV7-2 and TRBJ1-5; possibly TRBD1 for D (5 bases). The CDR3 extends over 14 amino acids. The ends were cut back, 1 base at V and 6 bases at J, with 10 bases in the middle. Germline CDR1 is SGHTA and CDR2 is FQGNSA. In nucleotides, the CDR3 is TGTGCCAGCAGCTTAGATGCAGGGTCTCAGCCCCAGCATTTT. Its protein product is CASSLDAGSQPQHF.

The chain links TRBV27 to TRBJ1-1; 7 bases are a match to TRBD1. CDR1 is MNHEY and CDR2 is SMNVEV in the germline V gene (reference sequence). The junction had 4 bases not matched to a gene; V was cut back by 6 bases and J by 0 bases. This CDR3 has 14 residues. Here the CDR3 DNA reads TGTGCCAGCAGCTTGGACAGGTTGAACACTGAAGCTTTCTTT. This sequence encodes CASSLDRLNTEAFF.

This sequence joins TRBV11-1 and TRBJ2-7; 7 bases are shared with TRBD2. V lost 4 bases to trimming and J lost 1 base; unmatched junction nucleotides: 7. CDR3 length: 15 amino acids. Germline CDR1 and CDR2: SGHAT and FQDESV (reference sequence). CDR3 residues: CASSSGLGLSYEQYF. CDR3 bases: TGTGCCAGCAGCTCTGGCCTGGGACTATCCTACGAGCAGTACTTC. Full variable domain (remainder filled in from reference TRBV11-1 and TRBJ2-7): EAEVAQSPRYKITEKSQAVAFWCDPISGHATLYWYRQILGQGPELLVQFQDESVVDDSQLPKDRFSAERLKGVDSTLKIQPAELGDSAMYLCASSSGLGLSYEQYFGPGTRLTVT.

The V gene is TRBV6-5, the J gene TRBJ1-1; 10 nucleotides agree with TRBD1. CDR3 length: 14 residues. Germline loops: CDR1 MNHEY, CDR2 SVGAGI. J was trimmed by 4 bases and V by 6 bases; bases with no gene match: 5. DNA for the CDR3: TGTGCCAGCAGACCCGACAGGGGGCTCACTGAAGCTTTCTTT. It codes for CASRPDRGLTEAFF.

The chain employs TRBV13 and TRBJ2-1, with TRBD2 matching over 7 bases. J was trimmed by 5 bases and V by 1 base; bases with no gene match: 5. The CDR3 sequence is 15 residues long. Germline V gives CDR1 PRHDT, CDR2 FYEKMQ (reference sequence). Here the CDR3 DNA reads TGTGCCAGCAGCTTAGTTAGCGGGCACCACAATGAGCAGTTCTTC. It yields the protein CASSLVSGHHNEQFF.

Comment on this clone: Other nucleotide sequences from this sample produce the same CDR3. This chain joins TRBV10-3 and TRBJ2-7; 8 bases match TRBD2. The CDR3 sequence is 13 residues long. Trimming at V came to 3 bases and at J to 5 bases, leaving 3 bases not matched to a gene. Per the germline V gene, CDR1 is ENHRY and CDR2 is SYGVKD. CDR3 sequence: CAISESGGDEQYF. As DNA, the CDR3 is TGTGCCATCAGTGAATCGGGGGGGGACGAGCAGTACTTC.

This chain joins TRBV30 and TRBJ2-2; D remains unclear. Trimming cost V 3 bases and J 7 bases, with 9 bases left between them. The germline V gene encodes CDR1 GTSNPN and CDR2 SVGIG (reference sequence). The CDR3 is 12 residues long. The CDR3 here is CAWSAVVGELFF. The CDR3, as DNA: TGTGCCTGGAGCGCGGTTGTCGGGGAGCTGTTTTTT.

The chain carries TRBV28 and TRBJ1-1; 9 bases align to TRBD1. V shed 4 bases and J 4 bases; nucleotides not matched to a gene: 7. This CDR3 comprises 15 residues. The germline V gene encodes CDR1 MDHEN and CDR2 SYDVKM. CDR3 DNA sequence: TGTGCCAGCAGTTCACAGGGGGCAGGGGGCACTGAAGCTTTCTTT. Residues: CASSSQGAGGTEAFF.

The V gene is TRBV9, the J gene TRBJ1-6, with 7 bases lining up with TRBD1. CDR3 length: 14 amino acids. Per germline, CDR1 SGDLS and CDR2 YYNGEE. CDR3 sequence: CASSRDSDNSPLHF. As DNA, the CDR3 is TGTGCTTCCTCGCGGGACAGCGATAATTCACCCCTCCACTTT.

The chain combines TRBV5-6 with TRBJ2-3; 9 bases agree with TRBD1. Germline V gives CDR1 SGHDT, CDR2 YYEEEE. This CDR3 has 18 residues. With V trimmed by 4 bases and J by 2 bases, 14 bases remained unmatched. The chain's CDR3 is CASSGTGTPTRLTDTQYF. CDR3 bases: TGTGCCAGCAGCGGGACAGGGACTCCAACCAGACTCACAGATACGCAGTATTTT.

Here the CDR3 DNA reads TGTGCCAGCACCCCAGATATGAACACTGAAGCTTTCTTT. This codes for CASTPDMNTEAFF. J is TRBJ1-1 and V is TRBV28; no clear D gene. Germline assignment: CDR1 MDHEN and CDR2 SYDVKM. This CDR3 region has 13 residues. Trimming cost V 7 bases and J 0 bases, with 9 bases left between them.

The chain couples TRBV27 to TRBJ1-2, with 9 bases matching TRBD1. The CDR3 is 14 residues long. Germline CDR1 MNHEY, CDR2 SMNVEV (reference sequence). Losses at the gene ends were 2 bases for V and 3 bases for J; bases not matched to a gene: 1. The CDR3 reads CASSLGQGYYGYTF. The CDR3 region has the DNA TGTGCCAGCAGTTTAGGACAGGGGTACTATGGCTACACCTTC.

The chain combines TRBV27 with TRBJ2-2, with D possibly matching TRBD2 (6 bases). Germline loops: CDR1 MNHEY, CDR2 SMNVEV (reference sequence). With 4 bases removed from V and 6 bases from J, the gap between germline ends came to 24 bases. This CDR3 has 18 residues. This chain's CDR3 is CASSSRMKTTSFPGELFF. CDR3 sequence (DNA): TGTGCCAGCAGTTCCAGAATGAAAACAACTAGCTTCCCCGGGGAGCTGTTTTTT.

As DNA, the CDR3 is TGCGCCAGCAGCTTGGACAGGGCAAGTGGGGCTTTCTTT. Protein: CASSLDRASGAFF. The chain couples TRBV5-1 to TRBJ1-1, with D maybe TRBD1 (6 bases). Germline CDR1 and CDR2: SGHRS and YFSETQ. Trimming cost V 0 bases and J 11 bases, with 14 bases left between them. This CDR3 has 13 residues.

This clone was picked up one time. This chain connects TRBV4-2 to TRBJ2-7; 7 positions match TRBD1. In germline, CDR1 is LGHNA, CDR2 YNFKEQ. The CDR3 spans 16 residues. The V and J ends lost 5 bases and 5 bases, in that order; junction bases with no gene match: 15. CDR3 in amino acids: CASSGGQLGSVDEQYF. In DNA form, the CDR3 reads TGTGCCAGCAGCGGGGGACAGTTAGGATCCGTGGACGAGCAGTACTTC.

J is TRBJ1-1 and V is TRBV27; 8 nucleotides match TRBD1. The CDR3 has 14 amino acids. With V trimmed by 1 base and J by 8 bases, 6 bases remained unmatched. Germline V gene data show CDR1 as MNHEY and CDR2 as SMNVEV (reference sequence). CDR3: CASSLYRTGLEAFF. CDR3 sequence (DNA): TGTGCCAGCAGTTTATATCGGACAGGGTTAGAAGCTTTCTTT.

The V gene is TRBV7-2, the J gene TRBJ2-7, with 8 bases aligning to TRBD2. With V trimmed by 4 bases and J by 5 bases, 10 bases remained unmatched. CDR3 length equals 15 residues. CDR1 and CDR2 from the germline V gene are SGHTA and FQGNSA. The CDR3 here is CASSSTSGLLHEQYF. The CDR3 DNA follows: TGTGCCAGCAGCTCTACTAGCGGACTTTTGCACGAGCAGTACTTC.

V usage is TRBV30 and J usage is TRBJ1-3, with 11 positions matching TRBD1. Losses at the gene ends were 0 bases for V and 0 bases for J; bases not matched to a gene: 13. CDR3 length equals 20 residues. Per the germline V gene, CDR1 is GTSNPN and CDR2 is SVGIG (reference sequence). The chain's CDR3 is CAWSVTRTGGQVGSGNTIYF. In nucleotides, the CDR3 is TGTGCCTGGAGTGTAACCCGGACAGGGGGCCAGGTCGGCTCTGGAAACACCATATATTTT.

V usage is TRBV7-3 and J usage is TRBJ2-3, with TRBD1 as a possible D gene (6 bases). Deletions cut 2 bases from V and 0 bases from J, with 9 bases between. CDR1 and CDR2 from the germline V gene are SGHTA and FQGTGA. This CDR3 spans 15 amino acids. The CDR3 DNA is TGTGCCAGCAGCTTAGTCCAGGGGAGCACAGATACGCAGTATTTT. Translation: CASSLVQGSTDTQYF.

In DNA form, the CDR3 reads TGTGCCAGCAGGCAGGGCCGACCCCCTCCATACGAGCAGTACTTC. Translated, it gives CASRQGRPPPYEQYF. The chain carries TRBV6-1 and TRBJ2-7; possibly TRBD1 for D (5 bases). Trimming left V 6 bases short and J 4 bases short, with 19 bases between. Germline CDR1 and CDR2: MNHNS and SASEGT. The CDR3 is 15 amino acids.

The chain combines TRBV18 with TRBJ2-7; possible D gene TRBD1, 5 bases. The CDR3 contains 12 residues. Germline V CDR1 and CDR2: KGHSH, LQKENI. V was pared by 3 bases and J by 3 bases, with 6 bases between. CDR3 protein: CASSPDSYEQYF. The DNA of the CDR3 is TGTGCCAGCTCACCCGACAGCTACGAGCAGTACTTC.

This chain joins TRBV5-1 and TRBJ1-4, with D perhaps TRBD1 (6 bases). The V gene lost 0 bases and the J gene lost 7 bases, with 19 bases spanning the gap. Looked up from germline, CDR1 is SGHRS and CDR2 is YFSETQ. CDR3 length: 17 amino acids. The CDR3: CASSLAVLTGQGEKLFF. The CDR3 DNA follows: TGCGCCAGCAGCTTGGCCGTGTTAACAGGGCAGGGTGAAAAACTGTTTTTT.

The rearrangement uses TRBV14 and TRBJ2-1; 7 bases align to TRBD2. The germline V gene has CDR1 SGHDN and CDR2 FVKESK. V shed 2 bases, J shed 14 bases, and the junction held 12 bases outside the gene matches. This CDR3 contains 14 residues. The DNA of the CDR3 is TGTGCCAGCAGCCAACACGGGACGAGGGAGGGGAAGTTCTTC. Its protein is CASSQHGTREGKFF.

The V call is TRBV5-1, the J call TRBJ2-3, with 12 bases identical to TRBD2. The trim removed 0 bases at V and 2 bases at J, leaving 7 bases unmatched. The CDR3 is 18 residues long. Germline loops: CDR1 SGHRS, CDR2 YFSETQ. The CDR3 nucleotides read TGCGCCAGCAGCTTGGAGCTAGCGGGAGGGCTCGACACAGATACGCAGTATTTT. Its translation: CASSLELAGGLDTDTQYF.